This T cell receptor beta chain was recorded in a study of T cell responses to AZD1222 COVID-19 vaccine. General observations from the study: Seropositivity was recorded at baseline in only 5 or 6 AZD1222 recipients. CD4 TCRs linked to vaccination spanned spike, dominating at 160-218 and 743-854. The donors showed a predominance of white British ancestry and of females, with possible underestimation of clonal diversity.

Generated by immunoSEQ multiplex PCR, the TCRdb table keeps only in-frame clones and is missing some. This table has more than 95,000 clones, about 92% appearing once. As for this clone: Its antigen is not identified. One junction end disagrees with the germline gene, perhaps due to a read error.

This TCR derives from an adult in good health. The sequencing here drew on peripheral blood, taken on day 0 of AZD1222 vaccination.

The CDR3 protein is CASSLAPPTTHLNYGYTF. CDR3 nucleotides: TGTGCTAGCAGCTTAGCGCCCCCAACAACGCATCTAAACTATGGCTACACCTTC. The rearrangement joins TRBV7-7 to TRBJ1-2; D uncertain. This CDR3 is 18 amino acids long. Germline V gives CDR1 SSHAT, CDR2 FNYEAQ (reference sequence). The entire variable domain, with the rest obtained from reference TRBV7-7 and TRBJ1-2, is as follows: GAGVSQSPRYKVTKRGQDVTLRCDPISSHATLYWYQQALGQGPEFLTYFNYEAQPDKSGLPSDRFSAERPEGSISTLTIQRTEQRDSAMYRCASSLAPPTTHLNYGYTFGSGTRLTVV.